The clone carrying this T cell receptor beta chain was seen a few times. These data are taken from a study of blood T cells in healthy people across ages. Each sample used at least 7 million PBMCs. The use of a sample-barcoded 5' primer and a J-beta primer mix characterized a second PCR of roughly 6 to 11 cycles. TCRdb redid the calling of the 5' RACE reads with MiXCR, one entry per CDR3 protein. In the table there are more than 900,000 distinct CDR3 sequences, about 23% of which are singletons. These data also formed part of another study, on T cells of mothers and their children. That paper states: Each child contributed some 3 million TCR beta CDR3 reads, while each mother contributed over 8 million.

The sequence derives from a girl aged 2-10 years in good health. Sequencing was carried out using blood.

Here the CDR3 DNA reads TGTGCCAGCAGTCCGGTTAGTAGTTTTAAGGAGCAGTTCTTC. Protein: CASSPVSSFKEQFF. The V and J genes are TRBV28 and TRBJ2-1, with D unclear. V was shortened by 5 bases and J by 10 bases, with 18 bases between the two germline ends. Per germline, CDR1 MDHEN and CDR2 SYDVKM. The CDR3 is made up of 14 amino acids.